This T cell receptor beta chain was recorded in a study of blood T cell repertoires in COVID-19. Study-level information: Acute-phase and convalescent COVID-19 samples originated in the United States, Italy and Spain. T cells, B-cell-depleted T cells, or PBMCs provided the cDNA or gDNA that served as material.

This clone was picked up one time. Original methodology: Reference gene primer amplification gave estimated nucleated cell counts. Produced via immunoSEQ multiplex PCR; TCRdb's table is partial and in-frame only. Clone size and V and J calls were adopted from that table, with D and trimming inferred from the DNA. The sample consists of roughly 480,000 clones, 89% of them appearing once. Seattle patients were enrolled while actively infected and followed longitudinally. The receptor was isolated from a man younger than 30 with COVID-19, enrolled during active disease. The sequenced sample consisted of peripheral blood.

CDR3 amino acids: CATSQRGGRHEKLFF. The CDR3 bases are TGTGCCACCAGCCAACGGGGGGGGAGGCATGAAAAACTGTTTTTT. The chain combines TRBV15 with TRBJ1-4; TRBD1 is a possible D gene (5 bases). The length of the CDR3 is 15 residues. The germline V gene has CDR1 LNHNV and CDR2 YYDKDF (reference sequence). V lost 5 bases and J 6 bases, leaving 16 bases between the germline ends.